This TCR beta chain was recorded in a study of response to subunit inactivated influenza vaccine. The study's findings and limits: Researchers suggested that each seasonal influenza vaccination recruits few new T cells.

This CDR3 is 15 amino acids long. Germline V CDR1 and CDR2: SGHAT, FQNNGV. V gave up 5 bases and J gave up 1 base, with 15 bases separating them. TCRdb recomputed calls from the RT-PCR reads with MiXCR, one row per CDR3 protein. The table includes about 780,000 distinct CDR3 sequences, about 18% detected once. This clonotype came up a few times. Its target is not known. The clonotype comes from a man aged 50-59 years who received an inactivated influenza vaccine. The V call is TRBV11-2, the J call TRBJ2-7; D is perhaps TRBD1 (5 bases). The starting material was PBMCs from blood, obtained around 5 days after vaccination. The CDR3 loop is CASSLTRAGSYEQYF. For the CDR3, the DNA is TGTGCCAGCAGCCTGACCAGGGCCGGGTCCTACGAGCAGTACTTC.